Reported below is one TCR beta chain. The data belong to a study of blood T cell repertoires in COVID-19. Trimming cost V 4 bases and J 6 bases, with 14 bases left between them. This CDR3 has 13 residues. Per germline, CDR1 SGDLS and CDR2 YYNGEE. The assay was immunoSEQ multiplex PCR, and TCRdb's table has in-frame clones only and misses some. The top ten hold about 3% of the sample, which has around 300,000 clones, roughly 90% seen once. Sample: peripheral blood. The clonotype comes from a woman aged 25 to 39 with active or convalescent COVID-19. This chain connects TRBV9 to TRBJ2-7; TRBD2 might be the D (6 bases). CDR3 in amino acids: CASSSLGGTEQYF. Written as DNA, the CDR3 is TGTGCCAGCAGCTCCCTCGGGGGTACCGAGCAGTACTTC.